This TCR beta chain was identified during a study of blood T cell repertoires in COVID-19. Study details: Researchers got acute and convalescent COVID-19 samples from the United States, Italy and Spain. In each case, the material was cDNA or gDNA derived from T cells, B-cell-depleted T cells, or PBMCs.

Followed longitudinally, the Seattle patients had been enrolled during active infection. Source study methods: Nucleated cell counts were estimated from reference gene primer amplification. This table comes from immunoSEQ multiplex PCR, and its TCRdb copy is limited to in-frame clones, with some not included. V and J calls and clone size are as listed in that table; D and trimming were resolved from the DNA. The repertoire holds over 250,000 clones, with 84% as singletons. The sequenced material came from peripheral blood. This clonotype was obtained from a human donor with COVID-19, enrolled during active disease. The donor label of this sample is uncertain.

CDR3 sequence (DNA): TGTGCCACCAGCAGAGATCATCTCGTAGGGGTCAATCAGCCCCAGCATTTT. The encoded protein is CATSRDHLVGVNQPQHF. The V call is TRBV15, the J call TRBJ1-5, with a possible D match to TRBD1 (5 bases). CDR3 length: 17 residues. Germline CDR1 is LNHNV and CDR2 is YYDKDF (reference sequence). Trimming took off 0 bases at V and 3 bases at J, with 15 bases between the two ends.